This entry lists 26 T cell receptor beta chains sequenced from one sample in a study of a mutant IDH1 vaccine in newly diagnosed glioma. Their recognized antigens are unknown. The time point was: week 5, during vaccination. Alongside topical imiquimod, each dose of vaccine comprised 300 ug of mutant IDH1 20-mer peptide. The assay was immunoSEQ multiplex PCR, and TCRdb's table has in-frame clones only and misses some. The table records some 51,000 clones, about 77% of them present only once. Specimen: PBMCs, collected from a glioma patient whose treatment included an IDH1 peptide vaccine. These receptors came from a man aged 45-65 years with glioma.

The CDR3 region has the DNA TGTGCCAGCAGCTTCGGGGCGGGCCCATCCTACGAGCAGTACTTC. Residues: CASSFGAGPSYEQYF. This rearrangement joins TRBV7-2 to TRBJ2-7, with D perhaps TRBD1 or TRBD2 (5 bases each). CDR1 is SGHTA and CDR2 is FQGNSA in the germline V gene. The CDR3 has 15 amino acids. V lost 3 bases and J 1 base, leaving 13 bases between the germline ends.

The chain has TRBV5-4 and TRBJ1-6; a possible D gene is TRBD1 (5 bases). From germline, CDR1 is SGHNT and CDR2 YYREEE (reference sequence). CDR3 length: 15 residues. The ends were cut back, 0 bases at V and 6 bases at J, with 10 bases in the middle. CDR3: CASSLDRMLNSPLHF. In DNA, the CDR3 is TGTGCCAGCAGCTTGGACAGGATGCTTAATTCACCCCTCCACTTT.

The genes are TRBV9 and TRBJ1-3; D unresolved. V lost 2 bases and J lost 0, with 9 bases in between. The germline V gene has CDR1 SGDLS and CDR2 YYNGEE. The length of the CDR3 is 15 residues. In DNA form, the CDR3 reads TGTGCCAGCAGCGTGCGGCCGCACTCTGGAAACACCATATATTTT. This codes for CASSVRPHSGNTIYF.

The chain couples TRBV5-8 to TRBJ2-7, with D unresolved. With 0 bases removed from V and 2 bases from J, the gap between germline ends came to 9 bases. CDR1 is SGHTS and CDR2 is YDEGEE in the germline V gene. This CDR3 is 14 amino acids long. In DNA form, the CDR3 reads TGTGCCAGCAGCTTGGACACTCAACCCTACGAGCAGTACTTC. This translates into CASSLDTQPYEQYF.

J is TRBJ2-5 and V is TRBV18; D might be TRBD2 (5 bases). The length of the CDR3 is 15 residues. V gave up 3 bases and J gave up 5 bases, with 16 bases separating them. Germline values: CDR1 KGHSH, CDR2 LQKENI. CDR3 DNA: TGTGCCAGCTCACCTCGAAGTGTCGGGGAGGAGACCCAGTACTTC. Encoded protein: CASSPRSVGEETQYF.

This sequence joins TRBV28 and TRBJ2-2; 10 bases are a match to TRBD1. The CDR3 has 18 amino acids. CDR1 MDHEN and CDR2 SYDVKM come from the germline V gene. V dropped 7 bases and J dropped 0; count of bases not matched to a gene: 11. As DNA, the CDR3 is TGTGCCAGCATAGCCGGGACAGGGGTGGCCGCGAACACCGGGGAGCTGTTTTTT. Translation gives CASIAGTGVAANTGELFF.

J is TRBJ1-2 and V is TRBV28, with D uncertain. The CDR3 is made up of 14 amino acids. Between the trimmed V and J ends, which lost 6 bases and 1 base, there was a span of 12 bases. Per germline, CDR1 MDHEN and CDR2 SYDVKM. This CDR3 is CASSTLGLNYGYTF. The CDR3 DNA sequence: TGTGCCAGCAGCACCCTAGGACTTAACTATGGCTACACCTTC.

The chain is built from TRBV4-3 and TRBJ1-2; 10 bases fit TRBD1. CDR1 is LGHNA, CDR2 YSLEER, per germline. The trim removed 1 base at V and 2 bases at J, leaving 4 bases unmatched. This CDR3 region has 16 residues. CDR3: CASSQVTTGGNYGYTF. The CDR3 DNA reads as TGCGCCAGCAGCCAAGTAACGACAGGGGGCAACTATGGCTACACCTTC.

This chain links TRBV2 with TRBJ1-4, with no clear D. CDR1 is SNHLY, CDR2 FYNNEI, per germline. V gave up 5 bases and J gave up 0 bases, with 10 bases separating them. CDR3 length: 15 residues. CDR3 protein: CASSRNGATNEKLFF. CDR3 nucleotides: TGTGCCAGCAGTCGTAACGGCGCAACTAATGAAAAACTGTTTTTT. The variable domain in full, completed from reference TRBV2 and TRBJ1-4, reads EPEVTQTPSHQVTQMGQEVILRCVPISNHLYFYWYRQILGQKVEFLVSFYNNEISEKSEIFDDQFSVERPDGSNFTLKIRSTKLEDSAMYFCASSRNGATNEKLFFGSGTQLSVL.

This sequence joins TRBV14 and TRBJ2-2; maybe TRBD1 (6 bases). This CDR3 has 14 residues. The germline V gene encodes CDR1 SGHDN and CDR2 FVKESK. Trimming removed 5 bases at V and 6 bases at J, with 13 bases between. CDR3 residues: CASSVLRTAGELFF. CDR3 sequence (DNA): TGTGCCAGCAGCGTTTTACGGACAGCCGGGGAGCTGTTTTTT.

The CDR3 region is CASSEGTGHQPQHF. As DNA, the CDR3 is TGTGCCAGCAGCGAGGGGACAGGGCATCAGCCCCAGCATTTT. This rearrangement joins TRBV7-9 to TRBJ1-5; TRBD1 matches 9 bases. This CDR3 is 14 amino acids long. The J segment lost 5 bases and the V segment lost 5 bases, leaving 4 bases of the junction unmatched. The germline CDR1 and CDR2 sequences are SEHNR and FQNEAQ (reference sequence).

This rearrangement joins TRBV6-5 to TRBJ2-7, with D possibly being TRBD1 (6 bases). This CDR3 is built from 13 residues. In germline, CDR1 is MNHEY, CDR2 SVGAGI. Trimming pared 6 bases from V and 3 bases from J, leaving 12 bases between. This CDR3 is CASSLAQGYEQYF. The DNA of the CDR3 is TGTGCCAGCAGCCTAGCACAGGGCTACGAGCAGTACTTC.

In nucleotides, the CDR3 is TGTGCCAGCACTAGCCTCGGGGGCATGAACACTGAAGCTTTCTTT. It is translated as CASTSLGGMNTEAFF. The chain carries TRBV5-5 and TRBJ1-1; maybe TRBD1 (6 bases). The germline CDR1 and CDR2 sequences are SGHKS and YYEKEE (reference sequence). The V end was cut by 6 bases, the J end by 0 bases, with 15 bases between. This CDR3 is built from 15 residues.

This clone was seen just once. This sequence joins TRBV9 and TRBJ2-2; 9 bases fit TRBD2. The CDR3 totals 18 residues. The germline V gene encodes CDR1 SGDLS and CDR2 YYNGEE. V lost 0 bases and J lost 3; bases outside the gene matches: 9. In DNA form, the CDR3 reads TGTGCCAGCAGCGTAGGTTTGGGGCGGGGGGGCGACACCGGGGAGCTGTTTTTT. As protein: CASSVGLGRGGDTGELFF.

CDR3 region: CASSIGLGDYGYTF. DNA for the CDR3: TGTGCCAGTAGTATCGGACTGGGGGACTATGGCTACACCTTC. V is TRBV19 and J is TRBJ1-2; D may be TRBD1 (5 bases). V lost 3 bases and J lost 3, with 11 bases in between. The CDR3 extends over 14 amino acids. From germline, CDR1 is LNHDA and CDR2 SQIVND (reference sequence).

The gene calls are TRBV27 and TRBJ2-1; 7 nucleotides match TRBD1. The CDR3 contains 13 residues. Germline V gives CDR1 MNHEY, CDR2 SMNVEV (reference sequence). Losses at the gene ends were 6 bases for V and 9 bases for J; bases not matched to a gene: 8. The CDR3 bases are TGTGCCAGCAGGGGGGACAGCAACTTTGAGCAGTTCTTC. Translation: CASRGDSNFEQFF.

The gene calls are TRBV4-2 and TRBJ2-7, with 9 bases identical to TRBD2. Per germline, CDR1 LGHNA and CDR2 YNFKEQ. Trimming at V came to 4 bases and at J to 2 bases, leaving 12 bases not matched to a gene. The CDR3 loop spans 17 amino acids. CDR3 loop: CASSPRGSSGGTYEQYF. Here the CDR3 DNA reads TGTGCCAGCAGCCCGAGAGGAAGTAGCGGGGGAACCTACGAGCAGTACTTC.

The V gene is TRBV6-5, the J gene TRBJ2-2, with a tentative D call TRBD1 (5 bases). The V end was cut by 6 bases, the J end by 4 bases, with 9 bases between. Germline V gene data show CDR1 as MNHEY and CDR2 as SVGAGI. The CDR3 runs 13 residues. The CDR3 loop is CASSSQGTGELFF. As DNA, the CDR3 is TGTGCCAGCAGCTCCCAGGGCACCGGGGAGCTGTTTTTT.

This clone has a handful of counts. The CDR3 region has the DNA TGTGCCAGTAGCCCCAGCTTCGGCTACACCTTC. This codes for CASSPSFGYTF. The rearrangement links TRBV19 to TRBJ1-2; D unclear. CDR1 is LNHDA, CDR2 SQIVND, per germline (reference sequence). This CDR3 is 11 amino acids long. The V end was cut by 6 bases, the J end by 8 bases, with 10 bases between.

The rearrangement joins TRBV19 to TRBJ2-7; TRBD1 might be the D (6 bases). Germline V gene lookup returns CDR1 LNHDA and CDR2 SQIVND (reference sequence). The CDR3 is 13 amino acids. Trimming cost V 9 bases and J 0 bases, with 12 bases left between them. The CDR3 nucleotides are TGTGCCAGCCGGGACATGGGCTCCTACGAGCAGTACTTC. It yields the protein CASRDMGSYEQYF. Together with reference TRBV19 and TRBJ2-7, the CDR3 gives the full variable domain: DGGITQSPKYLFRKEGQNVTLSCEQNLNHDAMYWYRQDPGQGLRLIYYSQIVNDFQKGDIAEGYSVSREKKESFPLTVTSAQKNPTAFYLCASRDMGSYEQYFGPGTRLTVT.

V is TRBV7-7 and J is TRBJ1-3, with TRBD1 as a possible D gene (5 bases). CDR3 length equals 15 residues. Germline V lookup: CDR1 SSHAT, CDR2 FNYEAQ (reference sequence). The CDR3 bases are TGTGCTAGCTCCCCGGGGGTCGGCTCTGGAAACACCATATATTTT. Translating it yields CASSPGVGSGNTIYF.

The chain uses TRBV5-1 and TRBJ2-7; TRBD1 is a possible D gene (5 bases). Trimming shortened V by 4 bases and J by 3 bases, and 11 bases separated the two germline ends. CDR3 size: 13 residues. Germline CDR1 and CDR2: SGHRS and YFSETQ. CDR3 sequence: CASSTSQVYEQYF. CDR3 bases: TGCGCCAGCAGCACATCACAGGTCTACGAGCAGTACTTC.

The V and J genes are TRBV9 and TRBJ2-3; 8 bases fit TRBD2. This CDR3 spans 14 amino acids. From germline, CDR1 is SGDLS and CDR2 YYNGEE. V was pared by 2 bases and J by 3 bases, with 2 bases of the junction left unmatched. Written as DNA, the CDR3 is TGTGCCAGCAGCGTTCCGGGGGGGACAGATACGCAGTATTTT. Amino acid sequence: CASSVPGGTDTQYF.

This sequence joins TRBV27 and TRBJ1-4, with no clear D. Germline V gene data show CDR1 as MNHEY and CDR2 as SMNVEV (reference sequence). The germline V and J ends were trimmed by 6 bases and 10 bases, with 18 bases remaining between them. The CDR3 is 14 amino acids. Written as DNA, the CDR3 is TGTGCCAGCAGCCCTCGTAGGTCGGGTGGAAAACTGTTTTTT. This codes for CASSPRRSGGKLFF.

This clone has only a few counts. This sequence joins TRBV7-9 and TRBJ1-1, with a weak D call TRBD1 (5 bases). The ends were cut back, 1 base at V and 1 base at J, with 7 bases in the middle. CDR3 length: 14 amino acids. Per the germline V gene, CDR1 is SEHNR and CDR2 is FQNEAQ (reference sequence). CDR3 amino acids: CASSLVQGNTEAFF. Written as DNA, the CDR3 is TGTGCCAGCAGCTTAGTTCAGGGGAACACTGAAGCTTTCTTT.

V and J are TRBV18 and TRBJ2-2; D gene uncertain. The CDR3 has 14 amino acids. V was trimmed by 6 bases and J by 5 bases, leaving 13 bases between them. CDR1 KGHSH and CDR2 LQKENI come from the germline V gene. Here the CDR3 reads CASSGPPGTGELFF. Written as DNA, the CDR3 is TGTGCCAGCTCTGGACCTCCCGGGACCGGGGAGCTGTTTTTT.